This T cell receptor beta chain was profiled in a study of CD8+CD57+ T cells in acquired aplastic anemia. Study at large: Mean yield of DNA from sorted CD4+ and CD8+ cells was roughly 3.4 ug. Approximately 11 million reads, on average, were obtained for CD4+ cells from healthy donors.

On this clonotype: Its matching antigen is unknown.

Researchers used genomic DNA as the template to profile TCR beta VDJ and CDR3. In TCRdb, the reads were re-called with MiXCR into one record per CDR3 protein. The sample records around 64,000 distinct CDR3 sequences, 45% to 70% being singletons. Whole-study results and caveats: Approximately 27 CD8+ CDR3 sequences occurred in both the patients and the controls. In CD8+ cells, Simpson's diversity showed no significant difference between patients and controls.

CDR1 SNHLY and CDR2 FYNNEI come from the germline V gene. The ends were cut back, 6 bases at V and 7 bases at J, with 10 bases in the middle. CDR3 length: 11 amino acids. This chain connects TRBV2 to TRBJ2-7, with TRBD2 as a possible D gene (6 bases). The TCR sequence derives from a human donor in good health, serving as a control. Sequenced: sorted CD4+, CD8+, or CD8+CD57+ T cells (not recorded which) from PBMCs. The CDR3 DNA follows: TGTGCCAGCAGCTGGAGGGGTGAGCAGTACTTC. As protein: CASSWRGEQYF.